Following are 7 T cell receptor beta chains from one sample sequenced in a study of blood T cell repertoires in COVID-19 (dated by TCRdb to the early 2020s). Libraries were built with the immunoSEQ multiplex PCR assay. This is the immuneACCESS table as TCRdb keeps it, with only in-frame sequences that have V and J called. A part of the clones is gone; compared with another copy, unresolved V genes explain less than half, and the rest is unexplained. A total of under 40,000 clones appear in this sample, about 85% of them only once. The ten top clones hold about 14% of the sample. Sequencing used peripheral blood. The receptors were sampled from a human donor with acute or convalescent COVID-19. The donor label of this sample is uncertain.

J is TRBJ2-2 and V is TRBV30; 8 nucleotides match TRBD1. Germline CDR1 and CDR2: GTSNPN and SVGIG (reference sequence). Unmatched junction bases numbered 2, after V lost 3 bases and J lost 8 bases. The CDR3 covers 12 residues. CDR3 amino acids: CAWRGTGGELFF. The CDR3 DNA follows: TGTGCCTGGAGGGGGACAGGTGGGGAGCTGTTTTTT.

This rearrangement joins TRBV10-3 to TRBJ2-7; 9 bases are a match to TRBD2. CDR1 is ENHRY, CDR2 SYGVKD, per germline. The junction had 2 bases not matched to a gene; V was cut back by 6 bases and J by 2 bases. The CDR3 has 13 amino acids. The CDR3 reads CAIRVAGAYEQYF. In DNA, the CDR3 is TGTGCCATCAGGGTAGCGGGGGCCTACGAGCAGTACTTC.

The J gene is TRBJ1-2, the V gene TRBV4-3; 8 bases line up with TRBD1. V was clipped by 4 bases and J by 6 bases; unmatched bases: 7. CDR1 is LGHNA, CDR2 YSLEER, per germline. There are 14 residues in the CDR3. CDR3 bases: TGCGCCAGCAGCCTTAGGACAGGGAGTGATGGCTACACCTTC. Amino acids: CASSLRTGSDGYTF.

The chain joins TRBV7-8 to TRBJ1-4; 9 bases fit TRBD1. CDR1 is SGHVS, CDR2 FQNEAQ, per germline. The CDR3 runs 15 residues. Trimming cost V 2 bases and J 7 bases; bases outside gene matches: 5. The CDR3: CASSLRWTGAEKLFF. The CDR3, as DNA: TGTGCCAGCAGCTTAAGATGGACAGGGGCTGAAAAACTGTTTTTT.

The chain employs TRBV14 and TRBJ1-2; D unclear. CDR3 length: 13 amino acids. CDR1 SGHDN and CDR2 FVKESK come from the germline V gene. Trimming pared 2 bases from V and 2 bases from J, leaving 6 bases between. The CDR3 bases are TGTGCCAGCAGCCAAAACCAGAACTATGGCTACACCTTC. Protein sequence: CASSQNQNYGYTF.

This clone occurred a few times. The V gene is TRBV4-3, the J gene TRBJ1-4; D is unresolved. CDR1 is LGHNA and CDR2 is YSLEER in the germline V gene. V shed 4 bases and J shed 7 bases, with 19 bases lying between them. The CDR3 runs 16 residues. CDR3 nucleotides: TGCGCCAGCAGCCTAGCCGGAAGGATAAGTGGTGAAAAACTGTTTTTT. Translating gives CASSLAGRISGEKLFF.

This chain links TRBV7-2 with TRBJ2-7; 8 positions match TRBD1. The CDR3 length is 16 residues. The germline gives CDR1 SGHTA, CDR2 FQGNSA. Trimming cost V 5 bases and J 1 base; bases outside gene matches: 10. For the CDR3, the DNA is TGTGCCAGCAGCCTGATTCAGGGGGCAGGGTCCTACGAGCAGTACTTC. Amino acids: CASSLIQGAGSYEQYF.